Below, 10 T cell receptor beta chains from the same sample are listed, as sequenced in a study of tissue T cells after allogeneic stem cell transplantation. The assay was immunoSEQ multiplex PCR, and TCRdb's table has in-frame clones only and misses some. The table has over 45,000 clones, around 70% seen once. Sequencing was carried out using sorted cells pooled from one or two spleens. The receptors were gathered from a pool of C57BL/6 mice in good health.

Concerning this clone itself: Gene names denote mouse genes. Read data end 1 residue before the CDR3 end; the end is taken from the germline J gene. The chain joins TRBV13-2 to TRBJ1-4, with D hard to call. Germline V gene lookup returns CDR1 NNHNN and CDR2 SYGAGS (reference sequence). V was trimmed by 0 bases and J by 0 bases, leaving 9 bases between them. The CDR3 sequence is 16 residues long. CDR3 DNA (partial): TGTGCCAGCGGTGATGCCGGGGTAATTTCCAACGAAAGATTATTT. Translating it yields CASGDAGVISNERLF. The CDR3 as a whole reads CASGDAGVISNERLFF.

As for this clone: Mouse gene names and germline throughout. The read finishes 1 residue shy of the CDR3 end, and the germline J gene is used to complete it. This chain connects TRBV2 to TRBJ2-4; 8 bases are a match to TRBD2. Germline V gives CDR1 LGHNA, CDR2 YSYQKL. This CDR3 is built from 13 residues. V lost 0 bases to trimming and J lost 7 bases; unmatched junction nucleotides: 0. CDR3 sequence: CASSQDWGDTLYF. CDR3 bases read: TGTGCCAGCAGCCAAGACTGGGGGGACACCTTGTAC.

A note on this clone: Germline and genes here are mouse. The covered CDR3 bases are TGTGCAAGCAGCTTAGTCTGGGAAGACACCCAGTAC. Protein sequence: CASSLVWEDTQY. The whole CDR3 is CASSLVWEDTQYF. The gene calls are TRBV16 and TRBJ2-5; D is possibly TRBD2 (5 bases). The read is 1 residue too short to cover the CDR3 end, so that end is filled in from the germline J gene. V was clipped by 1 base and J by 4 bases, with 6 bases between them. The CDR3 extends over 13 amino acids. Germline loops: CDR1 SGHSA, CDR2 FRNQAP.

Note on this clone: All gene names here are mouse names. This CDR3 is CASSTGTGVETLYF. The CDR3 DNA, read in part, is TGTGCCAGCTCTACCGGGACAGGGGTAGAAACGCTGTAT. J is TRBJ2-3 and V is TRBV12-2, with TRBD1 matching 10 bases. The read finishes 1 residue shy of the CDR3 end, and the germline J gene is used to complete it. The CDR3 totals 14 residues. The junction had 4 bases not matched to a gene; V was cut back by 3 bases and J by 5 bases. CDR1 SGHLS and CDR2 HYDKME come from the germline V gene.

Regarding this clone: Genes here carry mouse names. Read coverage stops 1 residue before the CDR3 terminus; the germline J gene supplies the remainder. V is TRBV15 and J is TRBJ2-4; tentative D call: TRBD1 (5 bases). The V and J ends lost 0 bases and 4 bases respectively, with 5 bases between them. This CDR3 spans 13 amino acids. The germline CDR1 and CDR2 sequences are SGHND and FRSKSL. Incomplete CDR3 DNA: TGTGCCAGCAGTTTAGCAGGGGAAAACACCTTGTAC. Protein product: CASSLAGENTLY. The CDR3 as a whole reads CASSLAGENTLYF.

This clone appeared a few times. Gene names are mouse gene names. Coverage ceases 1 residue before the CDR3 finishes, and the germline J gene fills in the end. The chain couples TRBV2 to TRBJ2-7; 8 bases agree with TRBD2. The germline gives CDR1 LGHNA, CDR2 YSYQKL. J gave up 5 bases and V 4 bases, and 10 bases lay outside the gene matches. The CDR3 loop spans 15 amino acids. CDR3 residues: CASSPRAGGRDEQYF. The sequenced part of the CDR3 DNA is TGTGCCAGCAGCCCCAGGGCGGGGGGGCGCGATGAACAGTAC.

Remarks on this clone: Each gene name is a mouse one. The CDR3 sequence: CASGDALGEYAEQFF. Partial CDR3 DNA: TGTGCCAGCGGTGATGCCCTGGGGGAATATGCTGAGCAGTTC. The chain is built from TRBV13-2 and TRBJ2-1, with 7 bases lining up with TRBD2. The CDR3 is cut off 1 residue early in the read; its end comes from the germline J gene. The germline gives CDR1 NNHNN, CDR2 SYGAGS (reference sequence). The V and J ends lost 0 bases and 4 bases, in that order; junction bases with no gene match: 4. The CDR3 sequence is 15 residues long.

A word on this clone: The listed genes are named as in mouse. The read ends 1 residue early relative to the CDR3; the germline J gene fills the gap. This sequence joins TRBV29 and TRBJ1-2, with 9 bases lining up with TRBD1. The CDR3 length is 14 residues. Trimming at V came to 5 bases and at J to 3 bases, leaving 4 bases not matched to a gene. Per germline, CDR1 MSHET and CDR2 SYDVDS. The CDR3 sequence: CASSRRDRDSDYTF. CDR3 DNA, as far as it was read: TGTGCTAGCAGTCGCCGGGACAGGGACTCCGACTACACC.

Points on this clone: Mouse germline and gene names are used. The CDR3 extends 1 residue past the end of the read, so its final part is completed from the germline J gene. This chain connects TRBV15 to TRBJ1-3; D not resolved. V was clipped by 1 base and J by 0 bases, with 7 bases between them. CDR1 is SGHND, CDR2 FRSKSL, per germline. The length of the CDR3 is 15 residues. CDR3 bases read: TGTGCCAGCAGTTTAGGCAGAAATTCTGGAAATACGCTCTAT. Its protein is CASSLGRNSGNTLY. The entire CDR3 is CASSLGRNSGNTLYF.

Note on this clone: Mouse germline and gene names are used. The DNA ends 1 residue before the CDR3 does, and the rest of the CDR3 is filled in from the germline J gene. The rearrangement links TRBV13-1 to TRBJ2-2; 10 nucleotides match TRBD2. The CDR3 loop spans 14 amino acids. Germline trimming cut 3 bases from V and 5 bases from J; bases unmatched to any gene: 1. The germline V gene has CDR1 NSHNY and CDR2 SYGAGN. CDR3 residues: CASSGTGGTGQLYF. CDR3 DNA, as far as it was read: TGTGCCAGCAGTGGGACTGGGGGTACCGGGCAGCTCTAC.